What follows are 22 T cell receptor beta chains derived from one specimen sequenced in a study of T cells expressing NK-cell markers. Using the 5' RACE reads, TCRdb records one entry per CDR3 protein without DNA. Across 300,000 to 500,000 distinct CDR3 sequences, the top ten clones capture about 10% of the sample. Material: blood T cells: a sorted CD56 or NKG2C T cell subset, CD4+ or CD8+ T cells, or bulk PBMC T cells (not recorded which). Receptor source: a woman in her 50s in good health.

CDR3 protein: CATSRGGYTTEAFF. The V gene is TRBV24-1, the J gene TRBJ1-1; the TCRdb D gene call, TRBD1, has no DNA to confirm it. Per the germline V gene, CDR1 is KGHDR and CDR2 is SFDVKD. This CDR3 is 14 amino acids long.

This rearrangement joins TRBV20-1 to TRBJ2-1; the D gene TCRdb calls, TRBD2, cannot be checked with no DNA. Germline V gene sequence: CDR1 DFQATT, CDR2 SNEGSKA (reference sequence). CDR3 length equals 14 residues. The CDR3 reads CSARALAGGSEQFF.

CDR3 residues: CASSLTPGGLTEAFF. V is TRBV5-1 and J is TRBJ1-1. Germline V gene lookup returns CDR1 SGHRS and CDR2 YFSETQ. The CDR3 consists of 15 residues.

V usage is TRBV19 and J usage is TRBJ1-1; the TCRdb D gene call, TRBD1, has no DNA to confirm it. The CDR3 is 15 amino acids. Germline V gene data show CDR1 as LNHDA and CDR2 as SQIVND (reference sequence). The CDR3 protein is CASSIGDRGDTEAFF.

This chain uses TRBV4-1 with TRBJ2-2; absent DNA, TCRdb's TRBD2 call cannot be checked. The CDR3 is 16 amino acids. Germline CDR1 reads MGHRA; CDR2 reads YSYEKL. CDR3 loop: CASSTIAGAITGELFF.

The gene calls are TRBV6-2 or TRBV6-3 and TRBJ2-4; TCRdb calls TRBD1, which cannot be checked without DNA. The CDR3 is 14 amino acids. Germline values: CDR1 MNHEY, CDR2 SVGEGT. The CDR3 is CASSYRTGANIQYF.

This chain uses TRBV5-1 with TRBJ2-1; TCRdb indicates TRBD1, and absent DNA this call remains unverified. Per germline, CDR1 SGHRS and CDR2 YFSETQ. This CDR3 has 12 residues. The CDR3 sequence is CASSLQVNEQFF.

This sequence joins TRBV12-3 or TRBV12-4 and TRBJ2-3; as DNA is missing, the TRBD1 call by TCRdb cannot be tested. The CDR3 sequence is 13 residues long. CDR3: CASKISPVDTQYF.

The V gene is TRBV20-1, the J gene TRBJ2-3; there is no DNA to check the TCRdb D call of TRBD2. The germline gives CDR1 DFQATT, CDR2 SNEGSKA (reference sequence). This CDR3 is 13 amino acids long. This CDR3 reads CSASGAQADTQYF.

The J gene is TRBJ2-5, the V gene TRBV29-1; TCRdb's D gene call, TRBD2, goes unchecked for lack of DNA. Germline-derived CDR1 and CDR2 are SQVTM and ANQGSEA. CDR3 size: 15 residues. The CDR3 protein is CSVVSTSGRQETQYF.

This chain connects TRBV7-9 to TRBJ2-3; the TRBD2 assignment by TCRdb is unverifiable without DNA. CDR1 and CDR2 from the germline V gene are SEHNR and FQNEAQ (reference sequence). The CDR3 is 16 amino acids. The CDR3 reads CASSLFGGSGGDTQYF.

This sequence joins TRBV7-2 and TRBJ2-5; the D call of TRBD1 rests on TCRdb alone, since no DNA is present to check it. This CDR3 has 13 amino acids. The germline V gene has CDR1 SGHTA and CDR2 FQGNSA. The CDR3 sequence is CASSRWGGETQYF.

The chain employs TRBV20-1 and TRBJ2-3; without DNA, the TCRdb call of TRBD2 cannot be checked. The CDR3 loop spans 15 amino acids. Germline loops: CDR1 DFQATT, CDR2 SNEGSKA (reference sequence). CDR3 in amino acids: CSARDSRESTDTQYF.

The CDR3 spells CATKEGGGTDTQYF. The gene calls are TRBV24-1 and TRBJ2-3; TCRdb's assignment of TRBD2 cannot be checked, as there is no DNA. This CDR3 is built from 14 residues. The germline gives CDR1 KGHDR, CDR2 SFDVKD.

The V call is TRBV29-1, the J call TRBJ2-3. The CDR3 has 15 residues. Germline V CDR1 and CDR2: SQVTM, ANQGSEA. CDR3 amino acids: CSVVFVSRNSDTQYF.

The rearrangement uses TRBV20-1 and TRBJ1-6; TCRdb outputs TRBD1, but without DNA this stays unchecked. The length of the CDR3 is 14 residues. Looked up from germline, CDR1 is DFQATT and CDR2 is SNEGSKA (reference sequence). The chain's CDR3 is CSALDRAPNSPLHF.

This chain links TRBV13 with TRBJ2-4; checking the TCRdb D call of TRBD1 is not possible without DNA. Germline assignment: CDR1 PRHDT and CDR2 FYEKMQ (reference sequence). CDR3 length equals 16 residues. The CDR3 loop is CASSLAQRRETNIQYF.

The V call is TRBV19, the J call TRBJ1-1. Germline V gives CDR1 LNHDA, CDR2 SQIVND (reference sequence). This CDR3 has 14 residues. CDR3 loop: CASKRGLENTEAFF.

The gene calls are TRBV5-1 and TRBJ2-2; the TRBD2 assignment by TCRdb is unverifiable without DNA. Germline CDR1 and CDR2: SGHRS and YFSETQ. The CDR3 has 17 amino acids. The CDR3 loop reads CASSPLPRALRTGELFF.

The chain carries TRBV7-9 and TRBJ2-1; lacking DNA, the TRBD2 call made by TCRdb goes unchecked. Looked up from germline, CDR1 is SEHNR and CDR2 is FQNEAQ (reference sequence). The CDR3 extends over 18 amino acids. CDR3 region: CASSGSGLAGVTYNEQFF.

The rearrangement links TRBV29-1 to TRBJ1-4; absent DNA, TCRdb's TRBD1 call cannot be checked. This CDR3 comprises 13 residues. Germline CDR1 SQVTM, CDR2 ANQGSEA. The CDR3 sequence is CSVEVGRSEKLFF.

The chain recombines TRBV5-5 with TRBJ2-1; TCRdb's assignment of TRBD2 cannot be checked, as there is no DNA. Germline V gene sequence: CDR1 SGHKS, CDR2 YYEKEE (reference sequence). This CDR3 has 11 residues. This CDR3 is CASSLWDFEFF.